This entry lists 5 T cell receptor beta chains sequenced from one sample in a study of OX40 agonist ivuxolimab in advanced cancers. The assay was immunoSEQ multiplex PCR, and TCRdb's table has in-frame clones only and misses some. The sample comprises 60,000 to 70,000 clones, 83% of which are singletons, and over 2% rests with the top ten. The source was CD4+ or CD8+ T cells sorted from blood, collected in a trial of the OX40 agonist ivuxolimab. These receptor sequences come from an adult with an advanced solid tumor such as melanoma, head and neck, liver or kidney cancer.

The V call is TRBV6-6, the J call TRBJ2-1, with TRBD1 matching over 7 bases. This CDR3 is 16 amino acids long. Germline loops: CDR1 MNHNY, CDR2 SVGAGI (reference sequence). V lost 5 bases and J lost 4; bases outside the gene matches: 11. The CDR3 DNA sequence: TGTGCCAGCAGTCCCCGACCGGGACAGAGGTACAATGAGCAGTTCTTC. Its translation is CASSPRPGQRYNEQFF.

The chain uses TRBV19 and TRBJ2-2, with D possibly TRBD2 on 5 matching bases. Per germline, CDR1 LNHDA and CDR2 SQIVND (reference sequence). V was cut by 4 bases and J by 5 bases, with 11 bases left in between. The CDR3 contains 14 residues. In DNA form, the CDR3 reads TGTGCCAGTAGTACCTCTCGAGGGACCGGGGAGCTGTTTTTT. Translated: CASSTSRGTGELFF.

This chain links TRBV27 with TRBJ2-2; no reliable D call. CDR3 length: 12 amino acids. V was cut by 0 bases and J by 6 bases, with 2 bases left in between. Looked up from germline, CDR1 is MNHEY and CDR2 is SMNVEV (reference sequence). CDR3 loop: CASSLSAGELFF. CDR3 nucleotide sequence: TGTGCCAGCAGTTTATCGGCCGGGGAGCTGTTTTTT.

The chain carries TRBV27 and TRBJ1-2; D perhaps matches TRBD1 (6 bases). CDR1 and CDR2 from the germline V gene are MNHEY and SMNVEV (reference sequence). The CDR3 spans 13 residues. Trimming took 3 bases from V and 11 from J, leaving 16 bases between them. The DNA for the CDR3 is TGTGCCAGCAGTTTCTTTAGGGGGGCGGGATACACCTTC. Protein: CASSFFRGAGYTF.

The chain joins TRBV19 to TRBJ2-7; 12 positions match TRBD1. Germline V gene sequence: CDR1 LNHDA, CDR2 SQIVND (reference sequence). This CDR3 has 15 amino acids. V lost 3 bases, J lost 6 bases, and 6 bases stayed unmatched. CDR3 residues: CASSIGGQGAGEQYF. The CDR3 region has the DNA TGTGCCAGTAGTATCGGGGGACAGGGGGCGGGCGAGCAGTACTTC.